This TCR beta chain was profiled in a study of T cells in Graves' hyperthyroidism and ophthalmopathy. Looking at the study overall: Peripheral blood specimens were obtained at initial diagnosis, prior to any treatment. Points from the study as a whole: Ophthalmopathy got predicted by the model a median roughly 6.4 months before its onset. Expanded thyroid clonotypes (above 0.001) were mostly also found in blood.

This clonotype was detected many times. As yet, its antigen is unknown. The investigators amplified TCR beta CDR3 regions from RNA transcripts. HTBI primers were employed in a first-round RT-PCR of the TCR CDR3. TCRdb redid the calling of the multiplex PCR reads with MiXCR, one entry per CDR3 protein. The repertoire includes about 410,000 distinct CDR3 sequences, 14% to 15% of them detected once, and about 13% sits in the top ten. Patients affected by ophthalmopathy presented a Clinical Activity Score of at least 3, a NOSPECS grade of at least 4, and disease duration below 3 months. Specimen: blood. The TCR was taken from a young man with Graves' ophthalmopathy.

The CDR3 sequence: CASSLQGGPETQYF. The CDR3 DNA follows: TGCGCCAGCAGCTTACAGGGGGGGCCGGAGACCCAGTACTTC. This sequence joins TRBV5-1 and TRBJ2-5; D possibly corresponds to TRBD1 (8 bases). Trimming pared 2 bases from V and 5 bases from J, leaving 13 bases between. CDR1 SGHRS and CDR2 YFSETQ come from the germline V gene. This CDR3 is 14 amino acids long.